Given below is one TCR beta chain in context. The antigen remains undetermined. Profiled with immunoSEQ multiplex PCR; TCRdb holds only in-frame clones, not every one. The table shows around 100,000 clones, with around nine tenths occurring only once. Blood sampling took place at baseline, cycle 4 day 1, and cycle 7 day 1. This specimen belongs to a study of OX40 agonist ivuxolimab in advanced cancers. Study findings and constraints: More expanded clones were seen, on average, in CD8+ T cells than in CD4+.

The V gene lost 2 bases and the J gene lost 0 bases, with 8 bases spanning the gap. This CDR3 spans 15 amino acids. Per germline, CDR1 GTSNPN and CDR2 SVGIG (reference sequence). The chain combines TRBV30 with TRBJ2-6; either TRBD1 or TRBD2 may fit D (5 bases each). The input for sequencing was CD4+ or CD8+ T cells sorted from blood, taken in a trial of the OX40 agonist ivuxolimab. The receptor comes from an adult with an advanced solid tumor such as melanoma, head and neck, liver or kidney cancer. The DNA of the CDR3 is TGTGCCTGGAGTCGTGGGGGCTCTGGGGCCAACGTCCTGACTTTC. It codes for CAWSRGGSGANVLTF.